This TCR beta chain appears in the sequencing data of a study of cytomegalovirus exposure and HLA in healthy donors listed by TCRdb under 2017. Describing the broader study: In an earlier analysis of some 550 of the donors, approximately 260 Gb of sequence data and approximately 100 million unique TCR beta sequences from roughly 190 million T cells were reported. On average, roughly 250,000 unique TCR beta nucleotide sequences were sequenced per donor among 398 genotyped donors of the cohort, with 15% to 20% of those sequences being non-productive. An early release that covered roughly 600 HLA-typed donors contained approximately 290 gigabases of sequencing data and 75 million to 100 million unique TCR sequences. HLA typing included class I and class II loci at four-digit resolution. The study used immunosequencing to profile the T cell repertoires of hundreds of subjects and linked those repertoires to cytomegalovirus serostatus. To decide whether each TCR beta V gene segment behaved as functional or pseudogenic, an earlier analysis of some 600 of the donors relied on high-throughput TCR beta sequencing. Every repertoire in the discovery cohort had been generated on one and the same sequencing platform. Donor age, sex, ethnicity and CMV serostatus were collected together with the repertoire data. The study aimed to test whether signatures of past pathogen exposure could be identified by cataloging public T cell receptors. The genetic ancestry cluster associated with self-reported Caucasian donors included about 81% of the 300 to 450 genotyped donors. Typing coverage varied by locus: about 629-630 donors for A, B, C, DRB1 and DQB1; approximately 500 for DQA1; approximately 610 for DPA1; 450 to 480 for DPB1. A later genetic analysis took genome-wide SNP genotypes for about three fifths of the roughly 670 donors and used that subset as a discovery cohort. Along with the roughly 670-subject first cohort, a separate validation cohort of over a hundred different subjects was used. In the later analysis, no new phenotypic data were used to find candidate immune exposures; instead, reliance was placed on TCR beta sequences and their occurrence across donors. A later analysis re-examined previously published TCR beta repertoires from about 700 donors and added high-resolution HLA genotyping to investigate patterns of TCR occurrence. Roughly 5 DR-DQ haplotypes were handled as single units for association and clustering because linkage in the cohort was strong. High-throughput TCR immunosequencing, statistical association of individual TCRs with disease status, and machine learning were combined to predict cytomegalovirus infection status. The full study reports these points: In a later analysis, most CMV-associated TCR beta chains were found to appear HLA-restricted, with HLA associations seemingly driven largely by CMV exposure. Most TCR sequences were observed very rarely across donors, whereas some public TCRs were present in many individuals. Several of the top co-occurrence clusters appeared to be linked to parvovirus B19, influenza, CMV and Epstein-Barr virus, according to a later analysis. In a later genetic analysis, a missense DCLRE1C variant was associated with V-gene and J-gene trimming of TCR beta chains, and the association was replicated in an independent cohort. Compared with equally common non-associated chains, HLA-associated TCR beta chains in a later analysis were more clonally expanded and had lower generation probabilities. According to a later genetic analysis, donors in an Asian-associated ancestry cluster had fewer N-insertions in productive TCRs than the approximately 710-donor mean. It was suggested by the authors that the approach could potentially be generalized to other disease states and immunological phenotypes. A cluster of highly shared sequence variants was judged likely to represent a technical artifact of the sequencing pipeline. In this cohort, only TCR beta chains were sequenced, and detectable features were limited by the absence of alpha or paired-chain data. Immune exposure information for the cohort was limited to CMV serostatus. In vitro tests confirmed that a few of the cytomegalovirus-associated TCR beta chains recognize cytomegalovirus antigens. Seventeen rarely observed V segments, including chromosome 9 orphons, were excluded from the earlier analysis of approximately 600 of the donors because counts were too low. Cytomegalovirus status was reported to be diagnosed by the classifier with high specificity and sensitivity in both the original and validation cohorts. A total of fewer than 200 TCR beta chains were listed by the study as associated with cytomegalovirus. Linkage disequilibrium might explain the correlated functional status among segregating V segments, but an unknown experimental factor could not be ruled out. Roughly uniform sequencing depth across donors was assumed in presence/absence analyses, although this assumption may not hold. A later analysis found that TCR association rates varied across HLA loci, with DRB1 alleles showing the most associated TCRs and HLA-C alleles the fewest. When HLA alleles, especially DR and DQ, strongly co-occurred, attributing TCR associations to individual alleles was difficult. The 87-base-pair reads could not distinguish some IMGT-functional V segments, including TRBV6-2 and TRBV6-3, so those segments were excluded. A further reported finding was that TCR beta sequences accurately predicted the HLA-A and HLA-B alleles for most subjects in the first cohort. An earlier analysis of approximately 570 of the donors showed that most TCR beta V segments appeared in productive rearrangements either about 90% or about 30% of the time, which broadly matched IMGT annotations. Specific HLA alleles were associated with 15,000 to 20,000 TCR beta sequences at a false discovery rate of 0.05 in a later analysis. HLA typing was unavailable for some donors at each locus, so association tests used only the typed subset.

The table lists this clone with a count of one. No cognate antigen has been identified for it. Per-base quality was not reported, and no clone a single base away is much larger than it. The method behind the library was the immunoSEQ multiplex PCR assay. A mixture of 60 forward primers for TCR Vbeta segments and 13 reverse primers for TCR Jbeta segments was used in the multiplex PCR. The CDR3 region of rearranged TCR beta genes was amplified from genomic DNA by a multiplex PCR assay. The amplified TCR beta libraries were sequenced on the Illumina HiSeq System as 87-base-pair reads. Per the authors' processing: A later analysis tallied roughly 76 million unique TCR beta chains across the 666 repertoires, and about 12 million of those chains were shared by two or more donors. To remove PCR and sequencing errors, raw reads were error-corrected and collapsed into unique sequences using a nearest-neighbor algorithm that merged closely related sequences. CDR3 sequences were aligned to IMGT reference sequences to assign V, D and J gene segments. Each retained sequence needed at least a six-nucleotide match to both a V gene segment and a J gene segment. A rearrangement counted as productive if the CDR3 had no stop codons and remained in frame with V and J, and every other rearrangement counted as non-productive. Following IMGT convention, CDR3 was defined as the stretch from the second conserved V-encoded cysteine to the conserved J-encoded phenylalanine. The earlier analysis of 500 to 650 of the donors excluded any sequence lacking an unambiguous match to a single V gene segment. In an earlier analysis of approximately 550 of the donors, V segments were called functional above 56.7% productive rearrangements and were called segregating when the between-donor standard deviation exceeded 5%. To diagnose cytomegalovirus status from the catalog of TCR beta chain sequences, a statistical classification framework was built. A later analysis assigned V and J genes by comparing TCR nucleotide sequences with IMGT/GENE-DB human TR gene sequences. The TCRdist pipeline was used in a later analysis to assign CDR3 sequences and most-parsimonious VDJ recombination scenarios. A later analysis defined each TCR beta chain by its CDR3 amino acid sequence plus V-gene family, and excluded reads lacking a unique V-gene family. In a later analysis, fewer than 600 highly shared, low-generation-probability nucleotide sequences were removed to address suspected cross-contamination and a sequencing artifact. In a later analysis, a clonal expansion index was calculated for each public chain from normalized within-repertoire ranks of inferred template counts. A later analysis computed generation probabilities with a VDJ recombination model fitted to out-of-frame rearrangements, and checked the results against IGoR. A later analysis scored TCR-TCR, TCR-HLA and TCR-CMV co-occurrence with hypergeometric tests, applying a repertoire-size bias correction to TCR pairs. In a later analysis, false discovery rates were estimated by permuting HLA or CMV assignments 20 times. In a later analysis, co-occurring TCRs were grouped using DBSCAN, and TCRdist sequence similarity was added for clustering within HLA-allele-positive subsets. Repertoires with fewer than 30,000 or more than 120,000 public chains were left out of co-occurrence clustering, as were four to six repertoires with anomalous nucleotide sharing. This is the immuneACCESS table as TCRdb keeps it, with only in-frame sequences that have V and J called. A part of the clones is gone; compared with another copy, unresolved V genes explain less than half, and the rest is unexplained. That table is the source of V, J and clone size, and D and trimming were worked out from the DNA. The sample yields about 180,000 clones; more than 75% were counted once. 1.5% to 1.7% of the sample rests with the top ten.

The cohort consisted of approximately 690 healthy bone marrow donors. Cohort members were all nominally healthy when sampled, although unrecorded immune exposures were likely present. The donor was CMV seronegative and belonged to the group of 352 seronegative cohort members. Every donor gave a peripheral blood sample, and the peripheral blood mononuclear cells from that sample were used for TCR beta sequencing. The Qiagen DNeasy Blood Extraction Kit was used to extract genomic DNA from the blood cell samples. From the cysteine through the phenylalanine, the CDR3 covers 15 amino acids. The entry retains the CDR3 DNA only, 45 bases that are in frame from base 1. In the germline V gene, CDR1 corresponds to SGHVS and CDR2 to FNYEAQ. Trimming takes 5 bases off V and 6 bases off J; junction bases not matched to a gene: 6.

The receptor was isolated from a man aged 35 to 55 in good health and CMV-seronegative. The V and J segments used are TRBV7-6 and TRBJ2-2; 10 nucleotides in the junction match TRBD2. Sequencing input: PBMCs. The DNA sequence is TGTGCCAGCAGCCTTAGCGGGGGGTCTGCCGGGGAGCTGTTTTTT. It translates as CASSLSGGSAGELFF.